The TCR beta chain under discussion was sequenced for a study of CD8+CD57+ T cells in acquired aplastic anemia listed by TCRdb under 2018. Some background on the complete study: On average, sorted CD4+ and CD8+ cells yielded 3.2 ug of extracted DNA, with a range of about 0.17 to 27.4 ug. For healthy donor samples, the average read count was roughly 9.9 million for CD4+ cells and roughly 11 million for CD8+ cells.

TCR beta VDJ combination and CDR3 sequence profiling used genomic DNA as the template. An Illumina HiSeq 2000 was used for TCR repertoire sequencing. In the authors' own workflow: TRBV/TRBJ rearrangement plots, CDR3 size and DJ length profiles, and Simpson's diversity index were used to evaluate the repertoires. The immunodominant clone was defined as the most abundant DNA sequence in deep sequencing data. CDR3 amino acid sequences were screened for sharing across subjects and were compared with published repertoires and the VDJdb database. The public reads were reanalyzed by TCRdb: fastp trimming at Q25, MiXCR alignment, in-frame beta chains only. All rows with the same CDR3 protein become a single entry with the most common DNA and genes. None of the V and J calls come from the authors' own analysis; TCRdb made them. A total of tens of thousands of distinct CDR3 sequences appear in this sample, roughly half of them only once. The ten top clones hold about 66% of the sample.

Study-level results and caveats: Around 27 CD8+ CDR3 sequences were shared between patients and controls but appeared highly expressed in patients and within their immunodominant clones. CD8+ Simpson's diversity did not differ significantly between patients and healthy controls (P=0.060).

In its sample, this clonotype was seen a few times. There is no known antigen for this receptor. Base qualities are not provided; no much larger clone lies one nucleotide away. Germline trimming amounts to 8 bases on V and 4 bases on J, with 5 as the count of junction bases outside the gene matches. The CDR3 runs 14 amino acids, cysteine and phenylalanine included. The CDR3 DNA has 42 bases and is translated from base 1. Looking up the germline V gene yields CDR1 SGHDN and CDR2 FVKESK. In the study, sorted CD4+ and CD8+ blood T cells from patients with severe aplastic anemia and from healthy subjects underwent deep sequencing of TCR repertoires. Ficoll-Paque density gradient centrifugation was used to isolate peripheral blood mononuclear cells. Before DNA extraction, CD4+ and CD8+ T cells were sorted by FACS or by magnetic beads.

The sample was sorted CD4+, CD8+, or CD8+CD57+ T cells (not recorded which) from PBMCs. Recombination connected TRBV14 to TRBJ2-1, with 10 bases aligning to TRBD2. This TCR was sampled from a human donor in good health, serving as a control. The CDR3 protein is CASSWTSGYNEQFF. The nucleotide sequence is given as TGTGCCAGCTCCTGGACTAGCGGATACAATGAGCAGTTCTTC.